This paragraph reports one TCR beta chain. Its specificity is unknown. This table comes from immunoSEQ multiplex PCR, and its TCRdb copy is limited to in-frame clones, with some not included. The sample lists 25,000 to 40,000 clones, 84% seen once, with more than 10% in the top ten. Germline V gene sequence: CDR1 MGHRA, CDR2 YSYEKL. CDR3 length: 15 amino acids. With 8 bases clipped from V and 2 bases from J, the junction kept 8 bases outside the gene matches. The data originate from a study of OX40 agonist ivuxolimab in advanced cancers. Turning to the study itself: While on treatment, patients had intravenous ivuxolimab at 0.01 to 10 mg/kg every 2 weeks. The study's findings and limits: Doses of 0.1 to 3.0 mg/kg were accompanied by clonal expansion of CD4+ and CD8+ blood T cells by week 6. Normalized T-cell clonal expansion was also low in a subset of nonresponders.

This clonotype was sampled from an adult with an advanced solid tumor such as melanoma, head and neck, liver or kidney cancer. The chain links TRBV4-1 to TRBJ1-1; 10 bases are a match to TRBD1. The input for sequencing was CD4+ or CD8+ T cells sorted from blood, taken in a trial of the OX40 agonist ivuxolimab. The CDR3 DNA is TGCGCCAGCCGACAGGGGGCCCTATCAAACACTGAAGCTTTCTTT. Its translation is CASRQGALSNTEAFF.